What follows are 7 T cell receptor beta chains derived from one specimen sequenced in a study of blood T cells in healthy people across ages. Next came a second PCR, run for roughly 6 to 11 cycles, which used a sample-barcoded 5' primer along with a J-beta primer mix. Each CDR3 protein is one row after TCRdb ran MiXCR on the 5' RACE reads. This table has 650,000 to 900,000 distinct CDR3 sequences, about 62% appearing once. Sequences were obtained from blood. Every receptor here comes from a man aged 25 to 40 in good health.

The chain joins TRBV9 to TRBJ2-1; D is uncertain. CDR1 is SGDLS and CDR2 is YYNGEE in the germline V gene. This CDR3 is 13 amino acids long. The ends were cut back, 6 bases at V and 6 bases at J, with 13 bases in the middle. CDR3 bases: TGTGCCAGCAAGCCAGCGCGAGGCAATGAGCAGTTCTTC. This codes for CASKPARGNEQFF.

The chain recombines TRBV4-2 with TRBJ2-1; D assignment may be TRBD1 or TRBD2 (5 bases each). Germline V lookup: CDR1 LGHNA, CDR2 YNFKEQ. The CDR3 runs to 16 residues. Trimming removed 0 bases from V and 6 bases from J, with 15 bases in between. The CDR3 sequence is CASSQDRDPSFNEQFF. In nucleotides, the CDR3 is TGTGCCAGCAGCCAAGATAGGGACCCTAGTTTCAATGAGCAGTTCTTC.

The chain employs TRBV20-1 and TRBJ1-2; possible D gene TRBD1, 5 bases. This CDR3 is 10 amino acids long. The V gene lost 7 bases and the J gene lost 6 bases, with 9 bases spanning the gap. Germline V gene sequence: CDR1 DFQATT, CDR2 SNEGSKA (reference sequence). The CDR3 DNA reads TGCAGTGTGGGGCCGAATGGCTACACCTTC. Encoded protein: CSVGPNGYTF.

This clonotype was counted only a few times. This sequence joins TRBV15 and TRBJ2-7; D is possibly TRBD1 (7 bases). The V gene lost 4 bases and the J gene lost 6 bases, with 13 bases spanning the gap. The CDR3 has 13 residues. Germline CDR1 and CDR2: LNHNV and YYDKDF (reference sequence). This chain's CDR3 is CATSKTGRSEQYF. Here the CDR3 DNA reads TGTGCCACCAGCAAGACAGGGAGGTCCGAGCAGTACTTC.

In nucleotides, the CDR3 is TGTGCCAGCAGCTTGAAGGGCCCGGGGAAAGATGGCTACACCTTC. It yields the protein CASSLKGPGKDGYTF. The rearrangement joins TRBV7-9 to TRBJ1-2; no firm D call. Germline CDR1 reads SEHNR; CDR2 reads FQNEAQ (reference sequence). This CDR3 is built from 15 residues. V was clipped by 3 bases and J by 6 bases, with 17 bases between them.

The genes are TRBV20-1 and TRBJ2-7; possible D gene TRBD2, 6 bases. V shed 2 bases and J shed 7 bases, with 18 bases lying between them. Germline CDR1 and CDR2: DFQATT and SNEGSKA (reference sequence). The CDR3 contains 14 residues. As DNA, the CDR3 is TGCAGTGCTAGAAGGGTAGCGGCACTAGGGGAGCAGTACTTC. Residues: CSARRVAALGEQYF.

This clonotype was found a few times. This rearrangement joins TRBV3-1 to TRBJ2-1; 10 bases align to TRBD2. Per the germline V gene, CDR1 is LGHDT and CDR2 is YNNKEL (reference sequence). With V trimmed by 6 bases and J by 3 bases, 11 bases remained unmatched. This CDR3 contains 17 residues. The DNA of the CDR3 is TGTGCCAGCAGGTCATCTAGCGGGGGCTATATCTACAATGAGCAGTTCTTC. Amino acids: CASRSSSGGYIYNEQFF.